The sequence of this TCR beta chain was determined in a study of shared clonotypes between healthy human individuals. Across the whole study: The cohort comprised a couple of women and a few men. Their ages spanned 18 to 49 years.

On this clone: Antigen unknown.

The CDR3 has 15 residues. Looked up from germline, CDR1 is SGHDT and CDR2 is YYEEEE. The J segment lost 3 bases and the V segment lost 4 bases, leaving 3 bases of the junction unmatched. Selected positively for CCR7 and CD45RO-negative, naive CD8 cells excluded terminally differentiated effector memory CD45RA+ cells. Over several immunoSEQ plates, each subset's genomic DNA was distributed in even portions. Here immunoSEQ multiplex PCR was the method, and the copy in TCRdb shows in-frame clones only, minus some. The sample holds around 620,000 clones; 85% to 95% are singletons and the top ten take over 0.1%. Points from the study as a whole: A handful of donors shared 5% to 5.5% of their naive CD4 clonotypes.

This TCR derives from a woman aged 25 to 45 in good health. The source material was naive CD8+ T cells sorted from blood. The genes are TRBV5-6 and TRBJ2-1, with 11 bases that match TRBD2. The CDR3 region has the DNA TGTGCCAGCAGCCCCACTAGCGGGAGCTACAATGAGCAGTTCTTC. The encoded protein is CASSPTSGSYNEQFF.